This T cell receptor beta chain comes out of a study of neurological immune-mediated disorders. This clonotype showed up many times. Its antigen remains unidentified. The junction had 1 base not matched to a gene; V was cut back by 6 bases and J by 0 bases. This CDR3 has 13 residues. CDR1 SNHLY and CDR2 FYNNEI come from the germline V gene. Sample time point: longitudinal time-point 1 (baseline). Study-level findings and limits: The greatest TCR clonal expansion occurred in HTLV-1-associated myelopathy and the least in multiple sclerosis, which fell below healthy controls.

TCRdb passed the 5' RACE reads through MiXCR, listing each CDR3 protein once. The repertoire holds around 71,000 distinct CDR3 sequences, with 12% to 15% as singletons. The specimen was PBMCs. V is TRBV2 and J is TRBJ1-2; TRBD1 matches at 7 bases. This sequence was found in a female donor with HTLV-1-associated myelopathy (HAM/TSP). The CDR3 DNA reads TGTGCCAGCAGGGGACAGACTAACTATGGCTACACCTTC. It codes for CASRGQTNYGYTF.